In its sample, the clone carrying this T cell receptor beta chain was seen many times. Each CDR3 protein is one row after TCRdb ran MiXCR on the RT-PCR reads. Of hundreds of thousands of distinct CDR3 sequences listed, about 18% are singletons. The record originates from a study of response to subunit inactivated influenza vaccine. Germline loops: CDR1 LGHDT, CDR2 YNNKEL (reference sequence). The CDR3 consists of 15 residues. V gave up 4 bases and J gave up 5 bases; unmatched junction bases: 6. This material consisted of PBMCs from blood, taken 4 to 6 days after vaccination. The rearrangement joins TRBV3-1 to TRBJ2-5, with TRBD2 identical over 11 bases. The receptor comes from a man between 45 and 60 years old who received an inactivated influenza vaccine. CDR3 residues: CASSPLAGGRETQYF. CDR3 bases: TGTGCCAGCAGCCCTCTAGCGGGGGGACGTGAGACCCAGTACTTC.